The 32 T cell receptor beta chains listed next were all sequenced from one sample in a study of shared clonotypes between healthy human individuals. Sequencing was performed with immunoSEQ multiplex PCR; in TCRdb, only in-frame clones are kept and a portion is missing. The sample has roughly 640,000 clones; roughly 97% are singletons. Sequenced material: naive CD4+ T cells sorted from blood. Subset in this sample: CD45RA+ positively selected. These receptors came from a woman aged 25 to 39 in good health.

The chain links TRBV2 to TRBJ1-4; D uncertain. The ends were cut back, 3 bases at V and 3 bases at J, with 17 bases in the middle. The CDR3 consists of 17 residues. Germline CDR1 is SNHLY and CDR2 is FYNNEI. The CDR3 DNA sequence: TGTGCCAGCAGTGATGCTAAGGTGCTAATGGCTAATGAAAAACTGTTTTTT. It codes for CASSDAKVLMANEKLFF.

The genes are TRBV27 and TRBJ2-3; maybe TRBD2 (6 bases). This CDR3 is 15 amino acids long. V shed 3 bases and J shed 1 base, with 11 bases lying between them. Looked up from germline, CDR1 is MNHEY and CDR2 is SMNVEV (reference sequence). In DNA form, the CDR3 reads TGTGCCAGCAGTTTCAAGCCTAGCGGCACAGATACGCAGTATTTT. It codes for CASSFKPSGTDTQYF.

This clone was counted a single time. This rearrangement joins TRBV6-6 to TRBJ2-5, with TRBD2 identical over 7 bases. The germline V gene encodes CDR1 MNHNY and CDR2 SVGAGI (reference sequence). Trimming removed 5 bases from V and 5 bases from J; junction bases left unmatched: 11. CDR3 length: 15 amino acids. CDR3 residues: CASSTSRTSSETQYF. CDR3 bases: TGTGCCAGCAGTACCTCTCGGACTAGTAGCGAGACCCAGTACTTC.

The chain links TRBV28 to TRBJ2-7; D might be TRBD1 or TRBD2, each matching 5 bases. The CDR3 covers 13 residues. V lost 9 bases and J 2 bases, leaving 14 bases between the germline ends. Germline V gene data show CDR1 as MDHEN and CDR2 as SYDVKM. DNA of the CDR3: TGTGCCAGTAAGGGACCGATCCCCTACGAGCAGTACTTC. The encoded protein is CASKGPIPYEQYF.

The chain is built from TRBV5-8 and TRBJ1-1; weak D call: TRBD1 (6 bases). Trimming pared 3 bases from V and 1 base from J, leaving 19 bases between. CDR3 length: 17 residues. Germline CDR1 is SGHTS and CDR2 is YDEGEE. CDR3 coding DNA: TGTGCCAGCAGCTCAGGACAGAGCGGGGCGCGGAACACTGAAGCTTTCTTT. Translating gives CASSSGQSGARNTEAFF.

This chain connects TRBV4-1 to TRBJ1-2; perhaps TRBD1 as D (6 bases). Trimming stripped 1 base from V and 7 bases from J, with 22 bases between. Germline CDR1 MGHRA, CDR2 YSYEKL. The CDR3 totals 17 residues. The CDR3 loop reads CASSQVGPQYRVSGYTF. Here the CDR3 DNA reads TGCGCCAGCAGCCAAGTTGGCCCGCAATACAGGGTCTCTGGCTACACCTTC.

The J gene is TRBJ2-2, the V gene TRBV5-1, with 11 bases matching TRBD2. The trim removed 4 bases at V and 3 bases at J, leaving 2 bases unmatched. Germline CDR1 SGHRS, CDR2 YFSETQ. CDR3 size: 15 residues. The DNA for the CDR3 is TGCGCCAGCAGCCAACTAGCGGGAGACACCGGGGAGCTGTTTTTT. Residues: CASSQLAGDTGELFF. Drawing the rest from reference TRBV5-1 and TRBJ2-2, the complete variable domain is KAGVTQTPRYLIKTRGQQVTLSCSPISGHRSVSWYQQTPGQGLQFLFEYFSETQRNKGNFPGRFSGRQFSNSRSEMNVSTLELGDSALYLCASSQLAGDTGELFFGEGSRLTVL.

The chain uses TRBV5-4 and TRBJ1-6, with TRBD1 identical over 7 bases. The CDR3 length is 14 residues. V shed 4 bases, J shed 9 bases, and the junction held 7 bases outside the gene matches. Germline V gene data show CDR1 as SGHNT and CDR2 as YYREEE (reference sequence). The CDR3 sequence: CASSPGQTSSPLHF. DNA of the CDR3: TGTGCCAGCAGCCCGGGACAGACATCTTCACCCCTCCACTTT.

The rearrangement uses TRBV4-1 and TRBJ1-5, with D possibly TRBD1 on 5 matching bases. The ends were cut back, 1 base at V and 7 bases at J, with 20 bases in the middle. The V gene's germline CDR1 is MGHRA and CDR2 YSYEKL. The CDR3 runs to 17 residues. CDR3 protein: CASSQAAEIGTGQPQHF. Written as DNA, the CDR3 is TGCGCCAGCAGCCAAGCGGCAGAAATCGGGACCGGGCAGCCCCAGCATTTT.

The J gene is TRBJ1-6, the V gene TRBV6-5, with D uncertain. Trimming removed 6 bases from V and 7 bases from J, with 16 bases in between. The CDR3 spans 15 residues. Germline V gene sequence: CDR1 MNHEY, CDR2 SVGAGI. CDR3 coding DNA: TGTGCCAGCAGCCTTGAGAGGATTCGGAATTCACCCCTCCACTTT. Residues: CASSLERIRNSPLHF.

The chain links TRBV27 to TRBJ2-1, with TRBD2 matching over 8 bases. The length of the CDR3 is 13 residues. Germline CDR1 MNHEY, CDR2 SMNVEV (reference sequence). With V trimmed by 6 bases and J by 7 bases, 5 bases remained unmatched. This CDR3 reads CASSREGYNEQFF. CDR3 nucleotides: TGTGCCAGCAGCCGGGAGGGTTATAATGAGCAGTTCTTC.

The chain has TRBV2 and TRBJ2-7; D gene unclear. The CDR3 is 15 residues long. V gave up 6 bases and J gave up 2 bases, with 17 bases separating them. Germline CDR1 reads SNHLY; CDR2 reads FYNNEI. The CDR3 loop reads CASRVARVGTYEQYF. The DNA for the CDR3 is TGTGCCAGCAGAGTTGCCCGGGTTGGGACCTACGAGCAGTACTTC. The whole variable domain, filled in from reference TRBV2 and TRBJ2-7, reads EPEVTQTPSHQVTQMGQEVILRCVPISNHLYFYWYRQILGQKVEFLVSFYNNEISEKSEIFDDQFSVERPDGSNFTLKIRSTKLEDSAMYFCASRVARVGTYEQYFGPGTRLTVT.

The rearrangement links TRBV27 to TRBJ2-7, with 7 bases identical to TRBD2. The CDR3 consists of 13 residues. The V gene end was trimmed by 6 bases and the J gene end by 5 bases; junction bases not matched to a gene: 7. Germline V gene lookup returns CDR1 MNHEY and CDR2 SMNVEV (reference sequence). CDR3: CASRTGRDHEQYF. As DNA, the CDR3 is TGTGCCAGCAGGACGGGGAGGGACCACGAGCAGTACTTC.

The chain has TRBV5-1 and TRBJ2-7; no clear D gene. Germline CDR1 reads SGHRS; CDR2 reads YFSETQ. Deletions cut 3 bases from V and 0 bases from J, with 7 bases between. The CDR3 has 13 amino acids. The DNA of the CDR3 is TGCGCCAGCAGCTCCCCCCCCTCCTACGAGCAGTACTTC. This gives the protein CASSSPPSYEQYF. The entire variable domain, with the rest obtained from reference TRBV5-1 and TRBJ2-7, is as follows: KAGVTQTPRYLIKTRGQQVTLSCSPISGHRSVSWYQQTPGQGLQFLFEYFSETQRNKGNFPGRFSGRQFSNSRSEMNVSTLELGDSALYLCASSSPPSYEQYFGPGTRLTVT.

The rearrangement joins TRBV6-1 to TRBJ2-3; 9 bases fit TRBD1. V was clipped by 6 bases and J by 4 bases; unmatched bases: 8. This CDR3 comprises 15 residues. Germline CDR1 and CDR2: MNHNS and SASEGT. The CDR3 protein is CASSKQGARSDTQYF. CDR3 in DNA: TGTGCCAGCAGCAAACAGGGGGCGCGGTCAGATACGCAGTATTTT.

This clone was recorded only once. The chain employs TRBV5-4 and TRBJ2-7; D remains ambiguous. The CDR3 extends over 11 amino acids. V lost 7 bases, J lost 3 bases, and 8 bases lay in between. Germline V gene data show CDR1 as SGHNT and CDR2 as YYREEE (reference sequence). The CDR3 nucleotides are TGTGCCAGCCACAACGACTACGAGCAGTACTTC. As protein: CASHNDYEQYF.

The V gene is TRBV6-5, the J gene TRBJ2-7, with 8 bases identical to TRBD1. V gave up 5 bases and J gave up 4 bases; unmatched junction bases: 4. CDR1 and CDR2 from the germline V gene are MNHEY and SVGAGI. The CDR3 spans 13 residues. CDR3 sequence reads: CASSPDRGYEQYF. The CDR3 DNA is TGTGCCAGCAGTCCTGACAGGGGTTACGAGCAGTACTTC.

The gene calls are TRBV6-5 and TRBJ2-1, with TRBD2 identical over 9 bases. The trim removed 2 bases at V and 7 bases at J, leaving 6 bases unmatched. Germline V gene data show CDR1 as MNHEY and CDR2 as SVGAGI. This CDR3 spans 15 amino acids. The CDR3 coding sequence is TGTGCCAGCAGTTACCTTAGCGGGAGTAGGAATGAGCAGTTCTTC. It is translated as CASSYLSGSRNEQFF.

This clone appeared a single time. V and J are TRBV28 and TRBJ2-7; TRBD1 matches 8 bases. V shed 5 bases and J 3 bases; nucleotides not matched to a gene: 6. The CDR3 covers 14 residues. Germline lookup yields CDR1 MDHEN and CDR2 SYDVKM. This CDR3 is CASSAGQGLYEQYF. The CDR3 DNA sequence: TGTGCCAGCAGTGCCGGACAGGGCCTCTACGAGCAGTACTTC.

The J gene is TRBJ1-3, the V gene TRBV7-9; D is ambiguous. The CDR3 covers 11 residues. Germline V gene sequence: CDR1 SEHNR, CDR2 FQNEAQ (reference sequence). The V gene lost 4 bases and the J gene lost 2 bases, with 0 bases spanning the gap. The CDR3 DNA sequence: TGTGCCAGCAGCTCTGGAAACACCATATATTTT. Translation gives CASSSGNTIYF.

This sequence joins TRBV5-5 and TRBJ1-1; 7 nucleotides align to TRBD1. Germline trimming cut 4 bases from V and 0 bases from J; bases unmatched to any gene: 9. This CDR3 spans 16 amino acids. The germline V gene encodes CDR1 SGHKS and CDR2 YYEKEE (reference sequence). CDR3 sequence (DNA): TGTGCCAGCAGCCTTCGGGACAGTGCATTGAACACTGAAGCTTTCTTT. Its translation: CASSLRDSALNTEAFF.

This chain uses TRBV6-1 with TRBJ2-1; D is unclear. Per germline, CDR1 MNHNS and CDR2 SASEGT. CDR3 length equals 14 residues. Trimming pared 7 bases from V and 7 bases from J, leaving 17 bases between. CDR3 residues: CASTNSLRSNEQFF. Here the CDR3 DNA reads TGTGCCAGCACTAACAGTCTAAGAAGTAATGAGCAGTTCTTC.

This chain uses TRBV6-5 with TRBJ2-7; 7 nucleotides line up with TRBD2. The V segment lost 4 bases and the J segment 7 bases; nucleotides outside the gene matches: 7. The CDR3 length is 13 residues. Germline V gives CDR1 MNHEY, CDR2 SVGAGI. In DNA form, the CDR3 reads TGTGCCAGCAGTTCCCGGACTAGGGAAGAGCAGTACTTC. Translated: CASSSRTREEQYF.

The chain employs TRBV27 and TRBJ1-3; 7 bases match TRBD1. The CDR3 loop spans 15 amino acids. Germline CDR1 reads MNHEY; CDR2 reads SMNVEV (reference sequence). V trimming: 2 bases; J trimming: 4 bases; junction bases outside the gene matches: 5. The CDR3 bases are TGTGCCAGCAGTTTAGAGGGGGCGGAAGGAAACACCATATATTTT. Protein product: CASSLEGAEGNTIYF.

This clone was recorded only once. This chain uses TRBV7-9 with TRBJ1-5; the match to TRBD1 covers 12 bases. This CDR3 is built from 15 residues. From germline, CDR1 is SEHNR and CDR2 FQNEAQ (reference sequence). V was clipped by 6 bases and J by 7 bases; unmatched bases: 7. CDR3 amino acids: CASSLGQGAGQPQHF. CDR3 DNA sequence: TGTGCCAGCAGTTTGGGACAGGGGGCTGGACAGCCCCAGCATTTT.

This chain links TRBV18 with TRBJ1-5; D unclear. This CDR3 contains 13 residues. CDR1 and CDR2 from the germline V gene are KGHSH and LQKENI. V lost 6 bases and J lost 4, with 10 bases in between. This chain's CDR3 is CASSPDWNQPQHF. The CDR3 region has the DNA TGTGCCAGCTCTCCCGACTGGAATCAGCCCCAGCATTTT.

This sequence joins TRBV19 and TRBJ2-6; TRBD1 agrees at 7 bases. Per germline, CDR1 LNHDA and CDR2 SQIVND (reference sequence). V was pared by 5 bases and J by 3 bases, with 4 bases of the junction left unmatched. The CDR3 consists of 15 residues. CDR3: CASSQGGGGANVLTF. The CDR3 nucleotides are TGTGCCAGTAGTCAAGGGGGCGGTGGGGCCAACGTCCTGACTTTC.

The rearrangement links TRBV7-9 to TRBJ2-1; 8 bases fit TRBD2. There are 17 residues in the CDR3. V lost 1 base to trimming and J lost 7 bases; unmatched junction nucleotides: 12. CDR1 and CDR2 (germline): SEHNR, FQNEAQ (reference sequence). The CDR3, as DNA: TGTGCCAGCAGCTTAGTGATGGGACTAGGCCCCCAAAATGAGCAGTTCTTC. Translation: CASSLVMGLGPQNEQFF. The variable domain in full, with the rest retrieved from reference TRBV7-9 and TRBJ2-1, is DTGVSQNPRHKITKRGQNVTFRCDPISEHNRLYWYRQTLGQGPEFLTYFQNEAQLEKSRLLSDRFSAERPKGSFSTLEIQRTEQGDSAMYLCASSLVMGLGPQNEQFFGPGTRLTVL.

Worth noting for this clone: Different DNA sequences within this sample yield the same CDR3. The V call is TRBV25-1, the J call TRBJ2-3; D not certain. From germline, CDR1 is MGHDK and CDR2 SYGVNS. CDR3 length equals 11 residues. V was clipped by 6 bases and J by 0 bases, with 1 base between them. CDR3 DNA: TGTGCCAGCAGGAGCACAGATACGCAGTATTTT. This gives the protein CASRSTDTQYF.

The V and J genes are TRBV28 and TRBJ1-2; weak D call: TRBD1 (6 bases). The CDR3 runs 15 residues. Germline values: CDR1 MDHEN, CDR2 SYDVKM. V lost 7 bases and J lost 8, with 23 bases in between. The CDR3 loop reads CASNPSIRGGRGYTF. The CDR3 coding sequence is TGTGCCAGCAACCCCAGTATCAGGGGCGGGAGGGGCTACACCTTC.

This clone has only one observation. Other DNA sequences from this sample encode an identical CDR3 as well. The chain is built from TRBV5-1 and TRBJ1-5; tentative D call: TRBD1 (5 bases). V lost 0 bases, J lost 2 bases, and 9 bases lay in between. The CDR3 consists of 15 residues. Germline assignment: CDR1 SGHRS and CDR2 YFSETQ. The CDR3 reads CASSLDVGGNQPQHF. CDR3 DNA sequence: TGCGCCAGCAGCTTGGACGTGGGGGGCAATCAGCCCCAGCATTTT.

The J gene is TRBJ2-1, the V gene TRBV5-1, with 8 bases fitting TRBD2. J gave up 4 bases and V 1 base, and 7 bases lay outside the gene matches. The germline V gene encodes CDR1 SGHRS and CDR2 YFSETQ. The CDR3 is made up of 16 amino acids. The CDR3 DNA sequence: TGCGCCAGCAGCTTGCTGGGCGGGACTAGATACAATGAGCAGTTCTTC. It translates to CASSLLGGTRYNEQFF.